The rows below give T cell receptor beta chains drawn from one sample of a study of blood T cell repertoires in COVID-19. TCRdb keeps only in-frame clones here, not all; method: immunoSEQ multiplex PCR. This table has about 530,000 clones, 70% to 90% appearing once. The sequencing sample was made of peripheral blood. The receptor source for this set is a woman in her fifties or sixties with COVID-19, enrolled during active disease. Both conserved end residues are part of each CDR3. The D gene is left open where the match is weak. Size is omitted from some rows. Given values are once, few, many or a class for expanded clones.

TRBD1 15 TRBJ1-2 NA TRBV30 CAWSQPPQGSYGYTF TGTGCCTGGAGTCAGCCCCCACAGGGGAGCTATGGCTACACCTTC
TRBD1 15 TRBJ2-7 NA TRBV5-4 CASSLSNRGDYEQYF TGTGCCAGCAGCTTGAGTAACAGGGGAGACTACGAGCAGTACTTC
TRBD1 14 TRBJ2-1 once TRBV7-9 CASSPRDSYNEQFF TGTGCCAGCAGCCCCCGGGACAGTTACAATGAGCAGTTCTTC
TRBD1 14 TRBJ2-7 NA TRBV3-1/TRBV3-2 CASSPGQGNYEQYF TGTGCCAGCAGCCCGGGACAGGGAAACTACGAGCAGTACTTC
TRBD1 15 TRBJ2-1 NA TRBV6-4 CASSGTGKSSNEQFF TGTGCCAGCAGTGGGACAGGGAAAAGTAGCAATGAGCAGTTCTTC
NA 12 TRBJ1-2 NA TRBV25-1 CASRGGWSGYTF TGTGCCAGCAGAGGGGGTTGGAGTGGCTACACCTTC
NA 14 TRBJ1-2 NA TRBV19 CASNIMGLNYGYTF TGTGCCAGTAATATCATGGGCCTTAACTATGGCTACACCTTC
NA 14 TRBJ1-2 NA TRBV3-1/TRBV3-2 CASSQSSTGYGYTF TGTGCCAGCAGCCAATCAAGTACCGGCTATGGCTACACCTTC
NA 11 TRBJ2-7 NA TRBV5-1 CASSLAGRQYF TGCGCCAGCAGCTTGGCCGGGAGGCAGTACTTC
NA 16 TRBJ2-2 NA TRBV6-6 CASSYSLVRDTGELFF TGTGCCAGCAGTTACTCTCTGGTCAGGGACACCGGGGAGCTGTTTTTT
NA 15 TRBJ2-3 NA TRBV11-3 CASSLGGISTDTQYF TGTGCCAGCAGCTTAGGCGGGATTAGCACAGATACGCAGTATTTT
NA 15 TRBJ2-7 NA TRBV24-1 CATSDLGRGGYEQYF TGTGCCACCAGTGATTTGGGACGGGGAGGATACGAGCAGTACTTC
TRBD2 14 TRBJ2-3 NA TRBV20-1 CSASRRGGEGTQYF TGCAGTGCTAGTCGACGGGGGGGCGAAGGTACGCAGTATTTT
TRBD2 15 TRBJ2-1 NA TRBV11-2 CASSLTSGAYNEQFF TGTGCCAGCAGCCTGACTAGCGGGGCGTACAATGAGCAGTTCTTC
NA 14 TRBJ2-7 NA TRBV11-3 CASSLGQGDYEQYF TGTGCCAGCAGCTTAGGGCAGGGTGACTACGAGCAGTACTTC
NA 16 TRBJ2-1 NA TRBV4-2 CASSQASPSSYNEQFF TGTGCCAGCAGCCAGGCCTCCCCTAGCTCCTACAATGAGCAGTTCTTC
NA 16 TRBJ1-4 NA TRBV10-3 CAISDTQFATNEKLFF TGTGCCATCAGTGATACGCAGTTCGCAACTAATGAAAAACTGTTTTTT
TRBD2 15 TRBJ2-5 NA TRBV18 CASSPPGLALETQYF TGTGCCAGCTCACCACCGGGACTAGCGTTAGAGACCCAGTACTTC